The present T cell receptor beta chain was sequenced within a study of cytomegalovirus exposure and HLA in healthy donors. Study outcomes and limitations: It was reported that TCR beta sequences correctly inferred the HLA-A and HLA-B alleles for most subjects. Earlier analysis looked at TCR beta V segments, and most were productive about 87% or about 30% of the time. CMV serostatus was the only recorded immune exposure for donors.

About this clone: Its specificity is unknown.

This PCR relied on a set of 60 Vbeta primers and 13 Jbeta primers. Assay used: immunoSEQ multiplex PCR; TCRdb lists only in-frame clones, some missing. The sample has about 130,000 clones, roughly three quarters seen once. The CDR3 consists of 13 residues. The V and J ends lost 9 bases and 3 bases, in that order; junction bases with no gene match: 2. Germline V lookup: CDR1 LNHDA, CDR2 SQIVND (reference sequence). Sequences were obtained from PBMCs. This chain links TRBV19 with TRBJ2-1; TRBD2 matches 10 bases. This clonotype was obtained from a man aged 25-40 years in good health and CMV-seropositive. CDR3 residues: CASRLAGYNEQFF. DNA for the CDR3: TGTGCCAGCCGACTAGCGGGCTACAATGAGCAGTTCTTC. Full variable domain (rest looked up from reference TRBV19 and TRBJ2-1): DGGITQSPKYLFRKEGQNVTLSCEQNLNHDAMYWYRQDPGQGLRLIYYSQIVNDFQKGDIAEGYSVSREKKESFPLTVTSAQKNPTAFYLCASRLAGYNEQFFGPGTRLTVL.